A selection of T cell receptor beta chains follows, all from one sample in a study of Ad26.COV2.S vaccination and SARS-CoV-2 variants. Sequencing used immunoSEQ multiplex PCR; TCRdb keeps in-frame clones, though not all of them. The sample includes roughly 180,000 clones, around nine tenths of them seen just once. The sample here was peripheral blood, taken after recovery from COVID-19. These receptors originate from a human donor who had recovered from COVID-19. Both conserved end residues are part of each CDR3. A D gene is named only where the DNA matches it firmly. A row's size may be missing; if present it is once, few, many or a size class.

j_call: TRBJ2-7; clone_size: .; v_call: TRBV3-1/TRBV3-2; d_call: .; cdr3_aa: CASSPRGGASASYEQYF; cdr3_nt: TGTGCCAGCAGCCCGCGGGGTGGGGCTAGCGCCTCCTACGAGCAGTACTTC
j_call: TRBJ2-7; clone_size: .; v_call: TRBV6-4; d_call: .; cdr3_aa: CASSEIRGGEQYF; cdr3_nt: TGTGCCAGCAGTGAGATCAGGGGCGGCGAGCAGTACTTC
j_call: TRBJ2-3; clone_size: .; v_call: TRBV7-9; d_call: TRBD1; cdr3_aa: CASSLRKGQGSTDTQYF; cdr3_nt: TGTGCCAGCAGCCTTCGTAAAGGACAGGGGAGCACAGATACGCAGTATTTT
j_call: TRBJ2-6; clone_size: .; v_call: TRBV2; d_call: TRBD1; cdr3_aa: CASTPTGLSSGANVLTF; cdr3_nt: TGTGCCAGCACCCCGACAGGGCTAAGCTCTGGGGCCAACGTCCTGACTTTC
j_call: TRBJ1-3; clone_size: .; v_call: TRBV7-9; d_call: .; cdr3_aa: CASSLVGQGNTIYF; cdr3_nt: TGTGCCAGCAGCTTAGTCGGGCAGGGAAACACCATATATTTT
j_call: TRBJ2-7; clone_size: once; v_call: TRBV20-1; d_call: .; cdr3_aa: CSASLSDEQYF; cdr3_nt: TGCAGTGCCAGTTTATCGGACGAGCAGTACTTC
j_call: TRBJ2-7; clone_size: .; v_call: TRBV3-1/TRBV3-2; d_call: .; cdr3_aa: CASSPRDFPYEQYF; cdr3_nt: TGTGCCAGCAGCCCGCGGGACTTTCCCTACGAGCAGTACTTC
j_call: TRBJ1-2; clone_size: .; v_call: TRBV27; d_call: .; cdr3_aa: CASSYSSSRGYGYTF; cdr3_nt: TGTGCCAGCAGTTATTCTAGCTCCCGGGGCTATGGCTACACCTTC
j_call: TRBJ1-1; clone_size: .; v_call: TRBV11-2; d_call: .; cdr3_aa: CASSLGQTFMNTEAFF; cdr3_nt: TGTGCCAGCAGCTTAGGGCAGACGTTCATGAACACTGAAGCTTTCTTT
j_call: TRBJ1-4; clone_size: .; v_call: TRBV6-5; d_call: .; cdr3_aa: CATSFKGYNEKLFF; cdr3_nt: TGTGCCACCTCCTTCAAGGGCTATAATGAAAAACTGTTTTTT
j_call: TRBJ1-3; clone_size: .; v_call: TRBV24-1; d_call: .; cdr3_aa: CATSEQTLLGESGNTIYF; cdr3_nt: TGTGCCACCAGTGAGCAAACGCTTTTAGGGGAAAGTGGAAACACCATATATTTT
j_call: TRBJ1-1; clone_size: .; v_call: TRBV10-3; d_call: .; cdr3_aa: CAIKVLDNMNTEAFF; cdr3_nt: TGTGCCATCAAAGTTCTAGACAACATGAACACTGAAGCTTTCTTT
j_call: TRBJ1-5; clone_size: .; v_call: TRBV2; d_call: .; cdr3_aa: CASSQAGGASQPQHF; cdr3_nt: TGTGCCAGCAGTCAAGCAGGAGGGGCAAGCCAGCCCCAGCATTTT
j_call: TRBJ2-2; clone_size: .; v_call: TRBV5-8; d_call: .; cdr3_aa: CASSLRGRPTGELFF; cdr3_nt: TGTGCCAGCAGCTTGCGTGGACGACCAACCGGGGAGCTGTTTTTT
j_call: TRBJ1-1; clone_size: few; v_call: TRBV9; d_call: TRBD1; cdr3_aa: CASTPDRGGVRTEAFF; cdr3_nt: TGTGCCAGCACCCCGGACAGGGGAGGGGTTCGGACTGAAGCTTTCTTT
j_call: TRBJ2-2; clone_size: .; v_call: TRBV6-5; d_call: TRBD1; cdr3_aa: CASRLQGSNTGELFF; cdr3_nt: TGTGCCAGCAGATTACAGGGGTCAAACACCGGGGAGCTGTTTTTT
j_call: TRBJ2-2; clone_size: .; v_call: TRBV5-1; d_call: TRBD2; cdr3_aa: CASSPGLAGRNTGELFF; cdr3_nt: TGCGCCAGCAGCCCGGGACTAGCGGGAAGGAACACCGGGGAGCTGTTTTTT